The next 11 T cell receptor beta chains were all read from a single sample in a study of T cell responses to AZD1222 COVID-19 vaccine. Produced via immunoSEQ multiplex PCR; TCRdb's table is partial and in-frame only. Among 150,000 to 200,000 clones listed, 85% to 90% were seen once. Here the sequenced sample was peripheral blood, taken 28 days after the second AZD1222 dose. These receptor sequences come from an adult who received the AZD1222 COVID-19 vaccine.

This clone was counted once. The same CDR3 arises from other DNA sequences in this sample as well. The chain uses TRBV9 and TRBJ1-3; D not resolved. Germline V CDR1 and CDR2: SGDLS, YYNGEE. With 0 bases removed from V and 3 bases from J, the gap between germline ends came to 1 base. The CDR3 has 12 amino acids. CDR3 loop: CASSVGGNTIYF. The CDR3 DNA sequence: TGTGCCAGCAGCGTAGGTGGAAACACCATATATTTT.

V is TRBV11-2 and J is TRBJ1-5; no definite D call. V shed 0 bases and J shed 0 bases, with 6 bases lying between them. This CDR3 contains 15 residues. CDR1 and CDR2 from the germline V gene are SGHAT and FQNNGV. The CDR3 DNA reads TGTGCCAGCAGCTTAGATCCGGGTAGCAATCAGCCCCAGCATTTT. Translated: CASSLDPGSNQPQHF.

The chain carries TRBV5-4 and TRBJ2-7; D remains unclear. V was cut by 1 base and J by 2 bases, with 10 bases left in between. Per the germline V gene, CDR1 is SGHNT and CDR2 is YYREEE (reference sequence). This CDR3 comprises 14 residues. Here the CDR3 DNA reads TGTGCCAGCAGCTTGTTCGGCAGAACCTACGAGCAGTACTTC. Translated: CASSLFGRTYEQYF.

J is TRBJ2-7 and V is TRBV5-4, with D possibly matching TRBD1 (7 bases). V shed 2 bases and J shed 9 bases, with 15 bases lying between them. The germline V gene has CDR1 SGHNT and CDR2 YYREEE (reference sequence). This CDR3 comprises 13 residues. CDR3 sequence reads: CASSLGGLGGQYF. The CDR3 nucleotides are TGTGCCAGCAGCTTAGGGGGCCTGGGGGGGCAGTACTTC.

The V call is TRBV19, the J call TRBJ1-1; D remains ambiguous. The CDR3 covers 14 residues. The germline V and J ends were trimmed by 11 bases and 5 bases, with 21 bases remaining between them. Germline V lookup: CDR1 LNHDA, CDR2 SQIVND (reference sequence). The DNA for the CDR3 is TGTGCCGCAAAATCCGGGGATAGGGTGACTGAAGCTTTCTTT. It specifies CAAKSGDRVTEAFF.

The chain joins TRBV30 to TRBJ1-1; 7 bases fit TRBD1. This CDR3 has 12 amino acids. In germline, CDR1 is GTSNPN, CDR2 SVGIG (reference sequence). J lost 4 bases, V lost 5 bases, and 4 bases had no gene match. CDR3 nucleotides: TGTGCCTGGGAAACAGGGGTCACTGAAGCTTTCTTT. Its protein is CAWETGVTEAFF.

J is TRBJ2-3 and V is TRBV19; D unclear. V lost 3 bases and J lost 1, with 8 bases in between. The germline V gene has CDR1 LNHDA and CDR2 SQIVND (reference sequence). The CDR3 totals 14 residues. The CDR3 reads CASSISRGTDTQYF. The CDR3 region has the DNA TGTGCCAGTAGTATTTCTCGGGGCACAGATACGCAGTATTTT.

As concerns this clone: The same CDR3 also results from other DNA sequences found in this sample. This chain connects TRBV7-9 to TRBJ1-6, with D unclear. There are 13 residues in the CDR3. The germline V and J ends were trimmed by 2 bases and 8 bases, with 7 bases remaining between them. Germline CDR1 reads SEHNR; CDR2 reads FQNEAQ (reference sequence). The CDR3 DNA sequence: TGTGCCAGCAGCTTATCGGCCGATTCACCCCTCCACTTT. It is translated as CASSLSADSPLHF.

This sequence joins TRBV5-1 and TRBJ2-3; TRBD1 is a possible D gene (5 bases). The CDR3 length is 15 residues. The germline V and J ends were trimmed by 0 bases and 0 bases, with 8 bases remaining between them. Germline V CDR1 and CDR2: SGHRS, YFSETQ. The CDR3, as DNA: TGCGCCAGCAGCTTGGAGGACACCAGCACAGATACGCAGTATTTT. Protein: CASSLEDTSTDTQYF.

This chain connects TRBV6-5 to TRBJ1-4, with no clear D. Deletions cut 2 bases from V and 8 bases from J, with 9 bases between. The length of the CDR3 is 13 residues. Germline V gene data show CDR1 as MNHEY and CDR2 as SVGAGI. CDR3 DNA: TGTGCCAGCAGTTACCGACGGACCGAAAAACTGTTTTTT. Translated: CASSYRRTEKLFF.

This chain links TRBV7-2 with TRBJ2-7, with D unresolved. V was pared by 6 bases and J by 0 bases, with 15 bases between. CDR3 length: 15 residues. Germline V gene lookup returns CDR1 SGHTA and CDR2 FQGNSA. The CDR3 loop is CASRLSPLASYEQYF. DNA of the CDR3: TGTGCCAGCAGACTCAGCCCACTGGCCTCCTACGAGCAGTACTTC. Full variable domain (outside the CDR3, taken from reference TRBV7-2 and TRBJ2-7): GAGVSQSPSNKVTEKGKDVELRCDPISGHTALYWYRQSLGQGLEFLIYFQGNSAPDKSGLPSDRFSAERTGGSVSTLTIQRTQQEDSAVYLCASRLSPLASYEQYFGPGTRLTVT.